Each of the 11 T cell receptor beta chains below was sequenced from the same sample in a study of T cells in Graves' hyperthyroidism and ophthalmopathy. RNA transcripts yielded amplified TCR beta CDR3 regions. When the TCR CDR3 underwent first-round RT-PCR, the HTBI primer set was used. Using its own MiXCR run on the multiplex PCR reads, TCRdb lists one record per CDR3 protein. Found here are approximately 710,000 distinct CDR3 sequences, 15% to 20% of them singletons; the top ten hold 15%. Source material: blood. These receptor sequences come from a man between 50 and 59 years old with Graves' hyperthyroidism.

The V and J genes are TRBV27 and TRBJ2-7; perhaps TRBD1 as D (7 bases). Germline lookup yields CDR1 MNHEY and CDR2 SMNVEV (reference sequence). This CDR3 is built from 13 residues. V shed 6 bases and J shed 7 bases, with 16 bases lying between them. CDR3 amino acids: CASSHRGLQEQYF. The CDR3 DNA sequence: TGTGCCAGCAGCCACAGGGGACTCCAGGAGCAGTACTTC.

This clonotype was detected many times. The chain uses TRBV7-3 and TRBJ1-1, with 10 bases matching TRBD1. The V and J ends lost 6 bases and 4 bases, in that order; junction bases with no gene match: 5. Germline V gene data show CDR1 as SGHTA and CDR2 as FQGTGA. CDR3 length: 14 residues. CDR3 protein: CASSQDRGATEAFF. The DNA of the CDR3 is TGTGCCAGCAGTCAGGACAGGGGGGCCACTGAAGCTTTCTTT.

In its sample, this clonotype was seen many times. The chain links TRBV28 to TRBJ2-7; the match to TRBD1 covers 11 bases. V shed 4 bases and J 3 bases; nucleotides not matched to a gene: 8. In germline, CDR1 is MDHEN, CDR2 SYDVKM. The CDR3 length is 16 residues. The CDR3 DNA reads TGTGCCAGCAGTTCACGGACAGGGGGCAAAGTCTACGAGCAGTACTTC. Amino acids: CASSSRTGGKVYEQYF.

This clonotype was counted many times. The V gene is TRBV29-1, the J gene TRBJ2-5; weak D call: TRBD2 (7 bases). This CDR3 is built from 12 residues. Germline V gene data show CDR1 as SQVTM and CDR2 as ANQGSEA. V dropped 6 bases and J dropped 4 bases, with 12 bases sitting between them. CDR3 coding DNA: TGCAGCGTCGTCGGGGGGCCAGAGACCCAGTACTTC. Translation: CSVVGGPETQYF. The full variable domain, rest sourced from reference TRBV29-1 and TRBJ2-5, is SAVISQKPSRDICQRGTSLTIQCQVDSQVTMMFWYRQQPGQSLTLIATANQGSEATYESGFVIDKFPISRPNLTFSTLTVSNMSPEDSSIYLCSVVGGPETQYFGPGTRLLVL.

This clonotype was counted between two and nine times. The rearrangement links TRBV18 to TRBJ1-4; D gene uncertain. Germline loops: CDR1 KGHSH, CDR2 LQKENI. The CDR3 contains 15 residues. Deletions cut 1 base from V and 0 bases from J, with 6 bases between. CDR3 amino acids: CASSPQTATNEKLFF. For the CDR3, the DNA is TGTGCCAGCTCACCACAAACAGCAACTAATGAAAAACTGTTTTTT.

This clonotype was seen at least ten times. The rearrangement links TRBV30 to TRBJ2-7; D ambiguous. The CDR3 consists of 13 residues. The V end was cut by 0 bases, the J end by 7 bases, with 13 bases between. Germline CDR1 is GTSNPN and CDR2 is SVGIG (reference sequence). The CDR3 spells CAWSVSGFGEQYF. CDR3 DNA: TGTGCCTGGAGTGTGTCGGGTTTTGGGGAGCAGTACTTC. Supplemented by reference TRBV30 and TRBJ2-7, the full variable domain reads SQTIHQWPATLVQPVGSPLSLECTVEGTSNPNLYWYRQAAGRGLQLLFYSVGIGQISSEVPQNLSASRPQDRQFILSSKKLLLSDSGFYLCAWSVSGFGEQYFGPGTRLTVT.

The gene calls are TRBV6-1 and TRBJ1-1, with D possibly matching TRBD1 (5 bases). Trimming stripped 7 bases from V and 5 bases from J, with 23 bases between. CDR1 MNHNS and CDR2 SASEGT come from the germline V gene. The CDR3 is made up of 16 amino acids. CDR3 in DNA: TGTGCCAGCAACCCCCAATCTTTTTTGGGGACGACTGAAGCTTTCTTT. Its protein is CASNPQSFLGTTEAFF.

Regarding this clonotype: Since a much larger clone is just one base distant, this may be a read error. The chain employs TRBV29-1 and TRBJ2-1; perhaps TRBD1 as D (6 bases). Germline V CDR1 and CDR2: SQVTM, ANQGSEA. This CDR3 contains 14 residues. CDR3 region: CSVEEDTGYSEQFF. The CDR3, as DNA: TGCAGCGTTGAAGAGGATACAGGGTACAGTGAGCAGTTCTTC.

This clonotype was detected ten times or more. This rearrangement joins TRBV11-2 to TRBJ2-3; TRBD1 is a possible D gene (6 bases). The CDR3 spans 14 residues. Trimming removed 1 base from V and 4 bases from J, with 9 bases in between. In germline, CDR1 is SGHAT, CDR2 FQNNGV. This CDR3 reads CASSLVPGADTQYF. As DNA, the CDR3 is TGTGCCAGCAGCTTAGTACCAGGGGCAGATACGCAGTATTTT.

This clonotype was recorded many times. The CDR3 here is CASSSRGSYNEQFF. In DNA form, the CDR3 reads TGTGCCAGTAGTTCTCGCGGCTCCTACAATGAGCAGTTCTTC. The chain is built from TRBV19 and TRBJ2-1; D call uncertain. The germline V gene has CDR1 LNHDA and CDR2 SQIVND (reference sequence). Trimming removed 5 bases from V and 0 bases from J, with 8 bases in between. The CDR3 totals 14 residues.

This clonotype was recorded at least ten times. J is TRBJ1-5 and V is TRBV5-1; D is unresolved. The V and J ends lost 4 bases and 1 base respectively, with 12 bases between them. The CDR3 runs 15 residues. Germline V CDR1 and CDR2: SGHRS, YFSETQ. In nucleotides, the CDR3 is TGCGCCAGCAGCCCTAGAGGCGGCAGCAATCAGCCCCAGCATTTT. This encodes CASSPRGGSNQPQHF.